The entry that follows covers one TCR beta chain sequence. Its specificity is unknown. Using RNA transcripts, the TCR beta CDR3 regions were amplified. First-round RT-PCR employed HTBI primers, with a second-round multiplex PCR after it. MiXCR, applied by TCRdb to the multiplex PCR reads, yields one record per CDR3 protein. In the table there are almost 750,000 distinct CDR3 sequences, 40% of which are singletons. This CDR3 is built from 15 residues. With 10 bases clipped from V and 3 bases from J, the junction kept 12 bases outside the gene matches. CDR1 ENHRY and CDR2 SYGVKD come from the germline V gene. The sample comes from a study of Graves' ophthalmopathy and Graves' hyperthyroidism. Overall study results and limits: Predictions made by the model for ophthalmopathy progression reached 65% to 71% sensitivity and less than 80% specificity.

The material sequenced was peripheral blood. The rearrangement uses TRBV10-3 and TRBJ1-3, with 7 bases matching TRBD1. This TCR was recovered from an adult man with Graves' ophthalmopathy. CDR3 residues: CASSQTGVNGNTIYF. CDR3 sequence (DNA): TGTGCCAGCAGCCAAACAGGGGTGAATGGAAACACCATATATTTT.